The next 21 T cell receptor beta chains were all read from a single sample in a study of blood T cells in healthy people across ages. Then a second PCR, running about 6 to 12 cycles, was carried out with a sample-barcoded 5' primer and a J-beta primer mix. TCRdb ran MiXCR on the 5' RACE reads and lists one entry per CDR3 protein. This repertoire shows approximately 1,700,000 distinct CDR3 sequences, 35% to 50% found once; its top ten account for 20% to 25%. The sequenced sample consisted of blood. These receptors all stem from a human donor in good health.

This clonotype showed up just a few times. The genes are TRBV28 and TRBJ1-3; no firm D call. CDR3 length: 14 residues. The V end lost 0 bases, the J end lost 0 bases, and 3 bases lay between the germline ends. Per the germline V gene, CDR1 is MDHEN and CDR2 is SYDVKM. The CDR3 is CASSLWYSGNTIYF. Written as DNA, the CDR3 is TGTGCCAGCAGTTTATGGTACTCTGGAAACACCATATATTTT.

The V gene is TRBV15, the J gene TRBJ2-5; 8 bases are a match to TRBD2. The CDR3 covers 15 residues. Per germline, CDR1 LNHNV and CDR2 YYDKDF (reference sequence). The junction had 7 bases not matched to a gene; V was cut back by 0 bases and J by 7 bases. CDR3 coding DNA: TGTGCCACCAGCAGAGATCGGGGGGGGTACGCGACCCAGTACTTC. Protein: CATSRDRGGYATQYF.

This clonotype was seen a single time. V is TRBV12-3 or TRBV12-4 and J is TRBJ2-3; no firm D call. The CDR3 sequence is 16 residues long. Trimming stripped 6 bases from V and 0 bases from J, with 16 bases between. DNA for the CDR3: TGTGCCAGCAGGGGCGTCGCGAGTGGAAGCACAGATACGCAGTATTTT. It yields the protein CASRGVASGSTDTQYF.

The table lists this clonotype with a few counts. This chain uses TRBV4-3 with TRBJ2-7, with TRBD1 matching over 7 bases. The CDR3 has 17 residues. V lost 0 bases and J lost 4; bases outside the gene matches: 12. Germline V CDR1 and CDR2: LGHNA, YSLEER. The CDR3 is CASSQDYLTGSLYEQYF. CDR3 nucleotide sequence: TGCGCCAGCAGCCAAGATTACCTGACAGGGTCCCTTTACGAGCAGTACTTC.

This clonotype was counted between two and nine times. The chain is built from TRBV12-3 or TRBV12-4 and TRBJ2-2, with TRBD2 matching over 8 bases. This CDR3 contains 15 residues. With V trimmed by 8 bases and J by 5 bases, 10 bases remained unmatched. CDR3 coding DNA: TGTGCCAGCTGCTTAGCGGGGCTTCGGACCGGGGAGCTGTTTTTT. Translating it yields CASCLAGLRTGELFF.

The rearrangement links TRBV7-2 to TRBJ2-1; TRBD1 aligns across 11 bases. The J segment lost 15 bases and the V segment lost 5 bases, leaving 15 bases of the junction unmatched. The CDR3 consists of 15 residues. Germline V gene sequence: CDR1 SGHTA, CDR2 FQGNSA. CDR3 amino acids: CASSRGQGALVGRFF. CDR3 sequence (DNA): TGTGCCAGCAGCAGAGGACAGGGGGCGCTGGTTGGGCGGTTCTTC. Full variable domain (outside the CDR3, taken from reference TRBV7-2 and TRBJ2-1): GAGVSQSPSNKVTEKGKDVELRCDPISGHTALYWYRQSLGQGLEFLIYFQGNSAPDKSGLPSDRFSAERTGGSVSTLTIQRTQQEDSAVYLCASSRGQGALVGRFFGPGTRLTVL.

The genes are TRBV7-9 and TRBJ1-2; no reliable D call. Germline CDR1 SEHNR, CDR2 FQNEAQ (reference sequence). This CDR3 is built from 14 residues. V lost 0 bases to trimming and J lost 3 bases, with 8 bases between them. The CDR3: CASSLAQLDYGYTF. The DNA for the CDR3 is TGTGCCAGCAGCTTAGCACAGCTCGACTATGGCTACACCTTC. Together with reference TRBV7-9 and TRBJ1-2, the CDR3 gives the full variable domain: DTGVSQNPRHKITKRGQNVTFRCDPISEHNRLYWYRQTLGQGPEFLTYFQNEAQLEKSRLLSDRFSAERPKGSFSTLEIQRTEQGDSAMYLCASSLAQLDYGYTFGSGTRLTVV.

The rearrangement uses TRBV4-1 and TRBJ1-1; 10 bases line up with TRBD1. V was pared by 4 bases and J by 5 bases, with 4 bases of the junction left unmatched. The CDR3 sequence is 14 residues long. From germline, CDR1 is MGHRA and CDR2 YSYEKL. This CDR3 reads CASSLGTGATEAFF. DNA for the CDR3: TGCGCCAGCAGCCTCGGGACAGGGGCGACTGAAGCTTTCTTT.

This clonotype was seen more than once but under ten times. V is TRBV15 and J is TRBJ2-7, with TRBD2 matching over 8 bases. V was clipped by 0 bases and J by 2 bases; unmatched bases: 9. The CDR3 loop spans 17 amino acids. CDR1 and CDR2 from the germline V gene are LNHNV and YYDKDF (reference sequence). CDR3 region: CATSRDWVAGRTYEQYF. CDR3 coding DNA: TGTGCCACCAGCAGAGATTGGGTAGCGGGGCGTACCTACGAGCAGTACTTC.

This chain joins TRBV9 and TRBJ2-5; TRBD2 aligns across 9 bases. V lost 3 bases to trimming and J lost 5 bases; unmatched junction nucleotides: 14. CDR3 length: 17 residues. CDR1 SGDLS and CDR2 YYNGEE come from the germline V gene. Here the CDR3 reads CASSALAGRGLGETQYF. CDR3 nucleotides: TGTGCCAGCAGCGCTCTAGCGGGGAGAGGGTTGGGGGAGACCCAGTACTTC. Complete variable domain (other parts from reference TRBV9 and TRBJ2-5): DSGVTQTPKHLITATGQRVTLRCSPRSGDLSVYWYQQSLDQGLQFLIQYYNGEERAKGNILERFSAQQFPDLHSELNLSSLELGDSALYFCASSALAGRGLGETQYFGPGTRLLVL.

This clonotype came up a few times. The chain employs TRBV18 and TRBJ2-1, with D unresolved. CDR1 is KGHSH, CDR2 LQKENI, per germline. V shed 3 bases and J shed 9 bases, with 12 bases lying between them. CDR3 length equals 13 residues. The CDR3 sequence is CASSPTHGGEQFF. CDR3 sequence (DNA): TGTGCCAGCTCACCCACCCACGGTGGTGAGCAGTTCTTC.

As regards this clonotype: A junction boundary mismatches the germline segment, possibly from a read error. The chain links TRBV25-1 to TRBJ2-5; D is uncertain. The CDR3 is 15 residues long. Germline assignment: CDR1 MGHDK and CDR2 SYGVNS. CDR3 bases: TGTGCCGGCAGTGACCCTAACCATTACCAAGAGACCCAGTACTTC. This codes for CAGSDPNHYQETQYF.

The chain has TRBV6-5 and TRBJ2-1, with 12 bases identical to TRBD1. In germline, CDR1 is MNHEY, CDR2 SVGAGI. The CDR3 runs 16 residues. The V gene end was trimmed by 6 bases and the J gene end by 4 bases; junction bases not matched to a gene: 7. For the CDR3, the DNA is TGTGCCAGCAGGCCCGGGACAGGGGGCAGGTACAATGAGCAGTTCTTC. Amino acids: CASRPGTGGRYNEQFF.

The chain recombines TRBV28 with TRBJ2-5; TRBD1 or TRBD2 may be the D gene (6 bases each). V shed 4 bases and J shed 2 bases, with 14 bases lying between them. The CDR3 consists of 15 residues. Germline V gene data show CDR1 as MDHEN and CDR2 as SYDVKM. The CDR3 reads CASSSPEGGQETQYF. CDR3 sequence (DNA): TGTGCCAGCAGTTCACCTGAGGGGGGACAAGAGACCCAGTACTTC.

The V call is TRBV20-1, the J call TRBJ2-1; D unresolved. There are 15 residues in the CDR3. V gave up 6 bases and J gave up 0 bases, with 15 bases separating them. Germline-derived CDR1 and CDR2 are DFQATT and SNEGSKA (reference sequence). CDR3 in amino acids: CSAIAFYSSYNEQFF. The CDR3 nucleotides read TGCAGTGCAATCGCCTTCTACAGCTCCTACAATGAGCAGTTCTTC.

This clonotype has a count of ten or more. The V call is TRBV5-1, the J call TRBJ2-6, with 7 bases that match TRBD1. Germline CDR1 reads SGHRS; CDR2 reads YFSETQ. V shed 3 bases, J shed 9 bases, and the junction held 0 bases outside the gene matches. The CDR3 loop spans 12 amino acids. CDR3 sequence reads: CASSWDSNVLTF. In DNA form, the CDR3 reads TGCGCCAGCAGCTGGGACAGCAACGTCCTGACTTTC.

The chain uses TRBV2 and TRBJ2-3, with D unclear. The CDR3 extends over 14 amino acids. V was pared by 2 bases and J by 2 bases, with 8 bases between. Germline CDR1 SNHLY, CDR2 FYNNEI. The CDR3 loop is CASSENQYTDTQYF. The CDR3 nucleotides are TGTGCCAGCAGTGAAAATCAGTACACAGATACGCAGTATTTT.

This clonotype turned up a few times. The rearrangement links TRBV12-3 or TRBV12-4 to TRBJ1-1, with D uncertain. Trimming left V 3 bases short and J 3 bases short, with 8 bases between. This CDR3 has 13 residues. CDR3 sequence: CASSFELDTEAFF. CDR3 sequence (DNA): TGTGCCAGCAGTTTCGAGTTGGACACTGAAGCTTTCTTT.

This rearrangement joins TRBV24-1 to TRBJ2-1; weak D call: TRBD1 (6 bases). The ends were cut back, 2 bases at V and 3 bases at J, with 16 bases in the middle. The CDR3 is made up of 17 amino acids. Germline CDR1 is KGHDR and CDR2 is SFDVKD. The CDR3 here is CATSDSPDSFLYNEQFF. CDR3 DNA sequence: TGTGCCACCAGTGATTCGCCGGACAGTTTTCTCTACAATGAGCAGTTCTTC.

The V call is TRBV29-1, the J call TRBJ2-3, with TRBD2 matching over 11 bases. V dropped 6 bases and J dropped 3; count of bases not matched to a gene: 8. The CDR3 sequence is 15 residues long. Germline V gene sequence: CDR1 SQVTM, CDR2 ANQGSEA. The CDR3 sequence: CSVIRGLADTDTQYF. As DNA, the CDR3 is TGCAGCGTCATTAGGGGACTAGCGGATACAGATACGCAGTATTTT.

The chain combines TRBV2 with TRBJ2-3; 13 bases fit TRBD2. This CDR3 comprises 19 residues. The germline gives CDR1 SNHLY, CDR2 FYNNEI. J gave up 1 base and V 8 bases, and 15 bases lay outside the gene matches. The CDR3 is CASCCGLAGDPHGTDTQYF. DNA of the CDR3: TGTGCCAGCTGCTGCGGACTAGCGGGGGACCCACACGGCACAGATACGCAGTATTTT.